This T cell receptor beta chain derives from a study of T cells in Graves' hyperthyroidism and ophthalmopathy. Note on this clonotype: A junction end diverges from the germline sequence, so it may reflect a read error.

The source material, RNA transcripts, was used to amplify TCR beta CDR3 regions. The HTBI primer set drove a first-round RT-PCR of the TCR CDR3. TCRdb fed the multiplex PCR reads into MiXCR, producing one record per CDR3 protein. The sample carries approximately 690,000 distinct CDR3 sequences, roughly 14% recorded once. This CDR3 is 15 amino acids long. Germline V gene sequence: CDR1 KGHSH, CDR2 LQKENI. This TCR came from a woman aged 50 to 60 with Graves' ophthalmopathy. The chain has TRBV18 and TRBJ2-2, with D perhaps assigned TRBD1 or TRBD2 (5 bases each). Sequencing was performed on blood. The CDR3 DNA is TGTGCCAGCTCACTGATAGGGGCCGGCGCCGGGGAGCTGGTTTTT. This translates into CASSLIGAGAGELVF.